One and the same sample provided the 19 T cell receptor beta chains below, sequenced in a study of CD8 T cells in Susac syndrome. cDNA came from approximately 0.5 to 1 ug RNA primed by random hexamers. TCRdb called the immunoSEQ multiplex PCR reads again in MiXCR, with one record for every CDR3 protein. Altogether about 200,000 distinct CDR3 sequences are present, 90% to 95% being singletons, with the ten largest covering about 0.1%. The sequencing input was CD4+ T cells from PBMCs. The receptors shown here come from a human donor with Susac syndrome.

This clonotype was picked up a small number of times. The chain recombines TRBV18 with TRBJ1-1; D gene ambiguous. The CDR3 is made up of 13 amino acids. CDR1 and CDR2 from the germline V gene are KGHSH and LQKENI. V shed 3 bases and J shed 2 bases, with 7 bases lying between them. The CDR3 here is CASSPGSNTEAFF. The CDR3 coding sequence is TGTGCCAGCTCACCGGGGAGTAACACTGAAGCTTTCTTT.

This clonotype has just a few counts. This rearrangement joins TRBV19 to TRBJ2-1; 8 bases align to TRBD1. V dropped 5 bases and J dropped 3; count of bases not matched to a gene: 6. Looked up from germline, CDR1 is LNHDA and CDR2 is SQIVND (reference sequence). There are 15 residues in the CDR3. CDR3 sequence reads: CASSYDRGLYNEQFF. The CDR3 region has the DNA TGTGCCAGTAGTTATGACAGGGGCCTCTACAATGAGCAGTTCTTC. Full variable domain (remainder filled in from reference TRBV19 and TRBJ2-1): DGGITQSPKYLFRKEGQNVTLSCEQNLNHDAMYWYRQDPGQGLRLIYYSQIVNDFQKGDIAEGYSVSREKKESFPLTVTSAQKNPTAFYLCASSYDRGLYNEQFFGPGTRLTVL.

V gene TRBV20-1 combines with J gene TRBJ2-1; 9 bases line up with TRBD2. J gave up 3 bases and V 1 base, and 7 bases lay outside the gene matches. CDR1 is DFQATT, CDR2 SNEGSKA, per germline (reference sequence). This CDR3 is 16 amino acids long. The CDR3 nucleotides are TGCAGTGCTAGAGCAAGGATTAGCGGGGGCTACAATGAGCAGTTCTTC. Translating it yields CSARARISGGYNEQFF.

The rearrangement joins TRBV5-8 to TRBJ2-3; no firm D call. The CDR3 sequence is 13 residues long. Germline V CDR1 and CDR2: SGHTS, YDEGEE. Trimming stripped 0 bases from V and 2 bases from J, with 4 bases between. The CDR3 coding sequence is TGTGCCAGCAGCTTGGTCGCCACAGATACGCAGTATTTT. Residues: CASSLVATDTQYF.

The V call is TRBV29-1, the J call TRBJ1-2, with no clear D. Germline CDR1 SQVTM, CDR2 ANQGSEA. V was shortened by 2 bases and J by 4 bases, with 8 bases between the two germline ends. This CDR3 has 12 residues. In nucleotides, the CDR3 is TGCAGCGTTGAATCGGCAACCTATGGCTACACCTTC. Protein sequence: CSVESATYGYTF.

This clonotype has a single count. This sequence joins TRBV3-1 and TRBJ1-1; 7 bases agree with TRBD1. The CDR3 loop spans 14 amino acids. The germline CDR1 and CDR2 sequences are LGHDT and YNNKEL (reference sequence). V dropped 6 bases and J dropped 6; count of bases not matched to a gene: 10. The CDR3 DNA sequence: TGTGCCAGCAGGGTACAGGGGTCTGGGCCTGAAGCTTTCTTT. Translation gives CASRVQGSGPEAFF. Drawing the rest from reference TRBV3-1 and TRBJ1-1, the complete variable domain is DTAVSQTPKYLVTQMGNDKSIKCEQNLGHDTMYWYKQDSKKFLKIMFSYNNKELIINETVPNRFSPKSPDKAHLNLHINSLELGDSAVYFCASRVQGSGPEAFFGQGTRLTVV.

V gene TRBV10-3 combines with J gene TRBJ2-4; TRBD1 agrees at 7 bases. Germline CDR1 and CDR2: ENHRY and SYGVKD. The V gene end was trimmed by 0 bases and the J gene end by 6 bases; junction bases not matched to a gene: 5. The CDR3 is 15 amino acids. Here the CDR3 reads CAISESKGQSNIQYF. Written as DNA, the CDR3 is TGTGCCATCAGTGAGTCGAAGGGACAGTCAAACATTCAGTACTTC.

The genes are TRBV15 and TRBJ1-1; possibly TRBD1 for D (6 bases). The CDR3 runs to 14 residues. Trimming removed 7 bases at V and 1 base at J, with 13 bases between. CDR1 is LNHNV and CDR2 is YYDKDF in the germline V gene (reference sequence). The DNA for the CDR3 is TGTGCCACCAATGGGGGGCAGGGGAACACTGAAGCTTTCTTT. As protein: CATNGGQGNTEAFF.

V and J are TRBV2 and TRBJ1-1, with no clear D. CDR1 is SNHLY and CDR2 is FYNNEI in the germline V gene. This CDR3 has 11 residues. V lost 7 bases and J lost 2, with 5 bases in between. The CDR3 DNA reads TGTGCCAGCACAGGAAACACTGAAGCTTTCTTT. Encoded protein: CASTGNTEAFF.

V usage is TRBV20-1 and J usage is TRBJ2-2, with 10 bases fitting TRBD1. The junction had 3 bases not matched to a gene; V was cut back by 1 base and J by 13 bases. The germline V gene has CDR1 DFQATT and CDR2 SNEGSKA (reference sequence). The CDR3 is 12 residues long. Here the CDR3 DNA reads TGCAGTGCTAGAGTTGGGGACAGGGGGCTGTTTTTT. Residues: CSARVGDRGLFF.

V usage is TRBV30 and J usage is TRBJ2-3; 11 nucleotides line up with TRBD2. Germline values: CDR1 GTSNPN, CDR2 SVGIG (reference sequence). The CDR3 is 15 residues long. The J segment lost 9 bases and the V segment lost 0 bases, leaving 8 bases of the junction unmatched. CDR3 DNA sequence: TGTGCCTGGAGTGTAGGCCTAGCGGGGGGCCAAACGCAGTATTTT. Translated: CAWSVGLAGGQTQYF.

Here the CDR3 DNA reads TGTGCCACCAGCAGAGATATGACTTATGGCTACACCTTC. Its translation is CATSRDMTYGYTF. The chain carries TRBV15 and TRBJ1-2; D is undetermined. Germline V lookup: CDR1 LNHNV, CDR2 YYDKDF (reference sequence). The CDR3 contains 13 residues. V lost 0 bases, J lost 5 bases, and 7 bases lay in between.

This clonotype came up once. The rearrangement joins TRBV4-1 to TRBJ2-3, with D unclear. V gave up 0 bases and J gave up 0 bases, with 13 bases separating them. This CDR3 region has 17 residues. CDR1 is MGHRA, CDR2 YSYEKL, per germline. In nucleotides, the CDR3 is TGCGCCAGCAGCCAAGATGCCCGTCACGCTAGCACAGATACGCAGTATTTT. This translates into CASSQDARHASTDTQYF.

This chain uses TRBV15 with TRBJ2-7; 9 bases align to TRBD1. Germline CDR1 and CDR2: LNHNV and YYDKDF (reference sequence). The CDR3 is 14 amino acids. The trim removed 0 bases at V and 5 bases at J, leaving 2 bases unmatched. CDR3 sequence: CATSRDRTGDEQYF. The CDR3 coding sequence is TGTGCCACCAGCAGAGATAGGACAGGGGACGAGCAGTACTTC.

J is TRBJ2-7 and V is TRBV20-1; 10 nucleotides align to TRBD1. Germline trimming cut 4 bases from V and 7 bases from J; bases unmatched to any gene: 4. Germline-derived CDR1 and CDR2 are DFQATT and SNEGSKA (reference sequence). CDR3 length: 12 amino acids. This chain's CDR3 is CSAIMGQGEQYF. Here the CDR3 DNA reads TGCAGTGCTATAATGGGACAGGGGGAGCAGTACTTC.

V is TRBV6-6 and J is TRBJ2-2, with 10 nucleotides matching TRBD2. Germline trimming cut 11 bases from V and 1 base from J; bases unmatched to any gene: 1. From germline, CDR1 is MNHNY and CDR2 SVGAGI (reference sequence). The CDR3 extends over 13 amino acids. This CDR3 reads CAASGRNTGELFF. In nucleotides, the CDR3 is TGTGCCGCTAGCGGGAGGAACACCGGGGAGCTGTTTTTT.

The rearrangement joins TRBV12-3 or TRBV12-4 to TRBJ2-5, with D perhaps TRBD2 (5 bases). With 2 bases removed from V and 1 base from J, the gap between germline ends came to 8 bases. The CDR3 consists of 14 residues. For the CDR3, the DNA is TGTGCCAGCAGTTTACGGGGTCTCCAAGAGACCCAGTACTTC. Amino acids: CASSLRGLQETQYF.

The genes are TRBV11-1 and TRBJ1-1; D gene unclear. V was clipped by 3 bases and J by 3 bases, with 11 bases between them. The CDR3 loop spans 14 amino acids. Germline V lookup: CDR1 SGHAT, CDR2 FQDESV (reference sequence). The CDR3 DNA sequence: TGTGCCAGCAGCTTGGAGGGCCTGGACACTGAAGCTTTCTTT. This translates into CASSLEGLDTEAFF.

This clonotype was seen a few times. This chain links TRBV30 with TRBJ2-7; D is uncertain. The V end was cut by 1 base, the J end by 2 bases, with 6 bases between. Germline V CDR1 and CDR2: GTSNPN, SVGIG (reference sequence). The CDR3 is made up of 12 amino acids. As DNA, the CDR3 is TGTGCCTGGAGTGGGTCAACCTACGAGCAGTACTTC. This gives the protein CAWSGSTYEQYF.